This T cell receptor (beta chain) derives from a study of human T cells and chemical hapten exposure. As for the study in general: It was small differences in pooled library volume that mainly caused per-sample TCR yields to vary. The study's findings and limits: Versus controls, expanded TCRs had significantly more large CDR3 similarity clusters.

The CDR3 is made up of 16 amino acids. Germline V gene sequence: CDR1 SGDLS, CDR2 YYNGEE. V lost 0 bases, J lost 6 bases, and 19 bases lay in between. Stated time point: patch test 1, 2 weeks after DPC sensitization. Treatment indicated: therapeutic diphenylcyclopropenone sensitization with weekly scalp DPC. Someone pulled total RNA out of unfractionated whole blood. TCRdb analysed the RACE reads with MiXCR anew, one entry per CDR3 protein. The sample lists some 350,000 distinct CDR3 sequences, about 7% occurring once. This clonotype was seen ten or more times. The antigen is unknown. The receptor was derived from a woman in her late teens or twenties with alopecia areata. Some clones in this sample may be carry-over from other donors' samples. The material was whole blood, obtained in connection with sensitization to the hapten diphenylcyclopropenone (DPC). The chain employs TRBV9 and TRBJ2-7; a possible D gene is TRBD2 (5 bases). The CDR3 DNA reads as TGTGCCAGCAGCGTAGCGGGTGGACTCTACGTGGGCGAGCAGTACTTC. This translates into CASSVAGGLYVGEQYF.